Below, one T cell receptor (beta chain) is given with its context. Its matching antigen is unknown. The germline gives CDR1 SGHNT, CDR2 YYREEE (reference sequence). Trimming cost V 5 bases and J 1 base; bases outside gene matches: 1. This CDR3 comprises 13 residues. The primer mix had 60 Vbeta and 13 Jbeta primers. Produced via immunoSEQ multiplex PCR; TCRdb's table is partial and in-frame only. The sample lists about 130,000 clones; over 70% were seen once. The record originates from a study of cytomegalovirus exposure and HLA in healthy donors. Study observations and caveats: TCR beta chain V- and J-gene trimming was linked, in a later analysis, to a missense variant in DCLRE1C. The later analysis indicated that the majority of CMV-associated TCR beta chains appeared HLA-restricted. Segments of the TCR beta V type were, in most cases, productive about 87% or about 30% of the time in an earlier analysis.

Sequencing was performed on PBMCs. The clonotype originates from a woman aged 60-75 years in good health and CMV-seropositive. V usage is TRBV5-4 and J usage is TRBJ2-5, with TRBD1 identical over 8 bases. The CDR3 region is CASRGQAQETQYF. The CDR3 region has the DNA TGTGCCAGCAGGGGACAGGCCCAAGAGACCCAGTACTTC.